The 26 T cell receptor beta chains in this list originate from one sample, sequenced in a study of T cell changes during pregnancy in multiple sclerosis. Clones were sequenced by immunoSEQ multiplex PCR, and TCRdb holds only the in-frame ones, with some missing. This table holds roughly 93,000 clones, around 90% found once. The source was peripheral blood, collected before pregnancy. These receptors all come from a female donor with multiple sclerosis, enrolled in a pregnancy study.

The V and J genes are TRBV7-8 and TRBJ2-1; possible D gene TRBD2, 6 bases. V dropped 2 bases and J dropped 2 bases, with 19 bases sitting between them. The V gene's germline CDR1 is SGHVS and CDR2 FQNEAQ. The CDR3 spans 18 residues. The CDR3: CASSLFGGSMGTYNEQFF. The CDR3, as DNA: TGTGCCAGCAGCTTATTCGGGGGTTCAATGGGCACCTACAATGAGCAGTTCTTC.

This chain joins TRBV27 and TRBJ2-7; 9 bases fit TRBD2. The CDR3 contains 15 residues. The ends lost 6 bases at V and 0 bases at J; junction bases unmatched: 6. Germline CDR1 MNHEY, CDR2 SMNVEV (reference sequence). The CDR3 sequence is CASRKKGLASYEQYF. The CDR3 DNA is TGTGCCAGCAGAAAAAAGGGACTAGCCTCCTACGAGCAGTACTTC.

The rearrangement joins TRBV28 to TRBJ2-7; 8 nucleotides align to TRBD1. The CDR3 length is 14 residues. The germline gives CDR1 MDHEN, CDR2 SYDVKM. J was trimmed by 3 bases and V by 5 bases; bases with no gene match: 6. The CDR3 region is CASSVRQGFYEQYF. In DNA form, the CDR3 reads TGTGCCAGCAGTGTCCGACAGGGGTTCTACGAGCAGTACTTC.

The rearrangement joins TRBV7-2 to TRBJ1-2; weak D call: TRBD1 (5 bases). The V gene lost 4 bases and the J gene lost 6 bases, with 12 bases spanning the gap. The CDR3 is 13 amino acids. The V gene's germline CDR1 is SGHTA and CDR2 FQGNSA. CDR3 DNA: TGTGCCAGCAGCTCCTACAGGCCCCATGGCTACACCTTC. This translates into CASSSYRPHGYTF.

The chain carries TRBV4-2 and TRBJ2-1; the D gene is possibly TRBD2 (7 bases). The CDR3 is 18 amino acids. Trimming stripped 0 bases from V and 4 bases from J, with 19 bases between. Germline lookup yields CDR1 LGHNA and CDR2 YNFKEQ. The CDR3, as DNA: TGTGCCAGCAGCCAAGAAGGGGAGGGGGGATTACCTTACAATGAGCAGTTCTTC. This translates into CASSQEGEGGLPYNEQFF.

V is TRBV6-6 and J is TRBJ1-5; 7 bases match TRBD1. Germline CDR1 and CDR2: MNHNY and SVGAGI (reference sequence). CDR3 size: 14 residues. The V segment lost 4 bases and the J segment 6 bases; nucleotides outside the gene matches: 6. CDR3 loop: CASSSTGASQPQHF. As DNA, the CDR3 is TGTGCCAGCAGTTCAACAGGGGCTAGTCAGCCCCAGCATTTT.

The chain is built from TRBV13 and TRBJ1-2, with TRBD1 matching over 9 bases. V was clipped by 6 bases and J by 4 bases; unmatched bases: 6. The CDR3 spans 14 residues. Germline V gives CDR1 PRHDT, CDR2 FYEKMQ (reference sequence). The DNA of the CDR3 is TGTGCCAGCAGGCTGACAGGGGGAACCTATGGCTACACCTTC. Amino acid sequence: CASRLTGGTYGYTF.

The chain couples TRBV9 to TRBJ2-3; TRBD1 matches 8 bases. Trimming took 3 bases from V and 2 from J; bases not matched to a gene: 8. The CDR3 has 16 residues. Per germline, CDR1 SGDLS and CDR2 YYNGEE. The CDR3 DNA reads TGTGCCAGCAGCGCGACAGGGGCGCGCCTCACAGATACGCAGTATTTT. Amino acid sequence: CASSATGARLTDTQYF.

CDR3 protein: CASSLASPGQGGLSNQPQHF. The CDR3 region has the DNA TGTGCCAGCAGCTTAGCGAGTCCGGGACAGGGCGGCTTGAGCAATCAGCCCCAGCATTTT. The chain joins TRBV7-6 to TRBJ1-5, with 9 bases lining up with TRBD1. CDR3 size: 20 residues. The germline CDR1 and CDR2 sequences are SGHVS and FNYEAQ. The ends lost 0 bases at V and 1 base at J; junction bases unmatched: 13.

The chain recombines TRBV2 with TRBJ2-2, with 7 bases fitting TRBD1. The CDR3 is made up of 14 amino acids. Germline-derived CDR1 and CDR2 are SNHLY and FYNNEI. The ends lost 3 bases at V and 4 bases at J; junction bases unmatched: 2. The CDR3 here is CASSERGRTGELFF. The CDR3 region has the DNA TGTGCCAGCAGTGAGAGGGGGCGCACCGGGGAGCTGTTTTTT.

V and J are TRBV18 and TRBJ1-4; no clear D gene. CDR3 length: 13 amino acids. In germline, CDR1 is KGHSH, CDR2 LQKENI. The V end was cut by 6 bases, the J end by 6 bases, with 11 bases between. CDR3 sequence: CASSPSIDEKLFF. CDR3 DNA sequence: TGTGCCAGCTCTCCATCCATTGATGAAAAACTGTTTTTT.

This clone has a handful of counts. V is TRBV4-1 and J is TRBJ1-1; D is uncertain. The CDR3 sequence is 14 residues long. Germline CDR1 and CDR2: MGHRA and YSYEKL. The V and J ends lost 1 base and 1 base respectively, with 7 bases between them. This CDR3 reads CASSQGPSNTEAFF. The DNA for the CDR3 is TGCGCCAGCAGCCAAGGTCCTTCGAACACTGAAGCTTTCTTT.

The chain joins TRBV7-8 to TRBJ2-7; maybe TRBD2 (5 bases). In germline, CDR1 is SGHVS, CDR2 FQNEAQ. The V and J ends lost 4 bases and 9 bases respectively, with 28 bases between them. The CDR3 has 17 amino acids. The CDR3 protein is CASSSPEGAIASIRQYF. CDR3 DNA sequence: TGTGCCAGCAGCTCCCCCGAGGGAGCGATAGCGTCAATAAGGCAGTACTTC. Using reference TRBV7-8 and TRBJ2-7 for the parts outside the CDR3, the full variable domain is GAGVSQSPRYKVAKRGQDVALRCDPISGHVSLFWYQQALGQGPEFLTYFQNEAQLDKSGLPSDRFFAERPEGSVSTLKIQRTQQEDSAVYLCASSSPEGAIASIRQYFGPGTRLTVT.

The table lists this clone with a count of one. The CDR3: CSVLQVTEAFF. DNA of the CDR3: TGCAGCGTTTTACAGGTCACTGAAGCTTTCTTT. The chain carries TRBV29-1 and TRBJ1-1, with a tentative D call TRBD1 (5 bases). The CDR3 runs to 11 residues. The germline CDR1 and CDR2 sequences are SQVTM and ANQGSEA. Deletions cut 5 bases from V and 4 bases from J, with 8 bases between.

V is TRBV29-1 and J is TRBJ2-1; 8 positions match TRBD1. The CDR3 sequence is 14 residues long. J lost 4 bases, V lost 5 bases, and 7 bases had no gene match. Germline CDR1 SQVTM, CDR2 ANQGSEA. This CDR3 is CSVLGTGAYNEQFF. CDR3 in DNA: TGCAGCGTTCTTGGGACAGGTGCTTACAATGAGCAGTTCTTC.

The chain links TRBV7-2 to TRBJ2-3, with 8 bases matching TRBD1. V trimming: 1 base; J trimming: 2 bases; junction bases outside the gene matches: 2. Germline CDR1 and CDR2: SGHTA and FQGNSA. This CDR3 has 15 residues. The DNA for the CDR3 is TGTGCCAGCAGCTTAGGACAGGGGAACACAGATACGCAGTATTTT. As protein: CASSLGQGNTDTQYF.

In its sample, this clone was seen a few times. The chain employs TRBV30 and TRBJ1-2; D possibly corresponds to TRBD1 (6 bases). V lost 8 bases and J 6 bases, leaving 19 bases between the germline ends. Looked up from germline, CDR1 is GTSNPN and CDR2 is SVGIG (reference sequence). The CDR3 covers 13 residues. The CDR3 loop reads CAVQGKAPHGYTF. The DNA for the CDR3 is TGTGCCGTTCAGGGGAAGGCCCCACATGGCTACACCTTC. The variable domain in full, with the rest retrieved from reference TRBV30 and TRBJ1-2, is SQTIHQWPATLVQPVGSPLSLECTVEGTSNPNLYWYRQAAGRGLQLLFYSVGIGQISSEVPQNLSASRPQDRQFILSSKKLLLSDSGFYLCAVQGKAPHGYTFGSGTRLTVV.

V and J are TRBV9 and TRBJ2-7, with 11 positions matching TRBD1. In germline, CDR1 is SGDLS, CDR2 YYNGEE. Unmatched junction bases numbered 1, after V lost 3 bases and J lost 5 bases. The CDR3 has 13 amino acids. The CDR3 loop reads CASSGTGGNEQYF. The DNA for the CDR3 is TGTGCCAGCAGCGGGACAGGGGGCAACGAGCAGTACTTC.

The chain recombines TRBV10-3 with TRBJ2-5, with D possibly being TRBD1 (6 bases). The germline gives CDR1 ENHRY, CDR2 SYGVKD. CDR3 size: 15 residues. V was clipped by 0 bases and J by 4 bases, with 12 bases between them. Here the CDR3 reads CAISESRGRGETQYF. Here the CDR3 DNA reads TGTGCCATCAGTGAGTCTCGGGGCAGGGGAGAGACCCAGTACTTC.

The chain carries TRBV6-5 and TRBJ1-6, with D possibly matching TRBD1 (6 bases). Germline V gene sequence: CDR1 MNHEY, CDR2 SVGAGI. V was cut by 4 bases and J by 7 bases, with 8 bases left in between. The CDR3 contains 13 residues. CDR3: CASSWGQNSPLHF. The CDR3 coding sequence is TGTGCCAGCAGTTGGGGGCAGAATTCACCCCTCCACTTT.

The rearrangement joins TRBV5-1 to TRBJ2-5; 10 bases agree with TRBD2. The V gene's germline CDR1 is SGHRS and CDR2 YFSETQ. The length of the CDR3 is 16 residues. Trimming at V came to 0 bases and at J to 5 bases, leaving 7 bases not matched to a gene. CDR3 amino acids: CASSLVPAGGPETQYF. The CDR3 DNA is TGCGCCAGCAGCTTGGTTCCAGCGGGGGGGCCGGAGACCCAGTACTTC.

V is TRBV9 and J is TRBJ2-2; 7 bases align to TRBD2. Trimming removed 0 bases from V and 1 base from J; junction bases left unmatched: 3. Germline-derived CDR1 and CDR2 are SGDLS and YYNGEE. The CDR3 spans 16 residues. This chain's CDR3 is CASSVVASGNTGELFF. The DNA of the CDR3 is TGTGCCAGCAGCGTAGTCGCTAGCGGGAACACCGGGGAGCTGTTTTTT.

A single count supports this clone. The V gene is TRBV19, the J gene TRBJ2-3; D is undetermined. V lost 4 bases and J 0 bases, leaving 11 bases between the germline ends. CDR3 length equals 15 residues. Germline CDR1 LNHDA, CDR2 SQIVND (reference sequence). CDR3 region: CASSNWATSTDTQYF. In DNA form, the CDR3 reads TGTGCCAGTAGTAATTGGGCTACTAGCACAGATACGCAGTATTTT.

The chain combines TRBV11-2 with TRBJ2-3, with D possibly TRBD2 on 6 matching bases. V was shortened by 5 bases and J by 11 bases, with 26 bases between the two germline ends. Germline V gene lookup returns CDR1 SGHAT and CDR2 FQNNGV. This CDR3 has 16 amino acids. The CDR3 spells CASSAPTSPNPLWQYF. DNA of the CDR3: TGTGCCAGCAGCGCCCCAACTAGCCCTAACCCCCTTTGGCAGTATTTT.

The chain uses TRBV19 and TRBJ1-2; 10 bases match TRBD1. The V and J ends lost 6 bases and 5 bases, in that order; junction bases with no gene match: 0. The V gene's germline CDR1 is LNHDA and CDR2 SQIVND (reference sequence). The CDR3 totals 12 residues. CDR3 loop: CASRDRGYGYTF. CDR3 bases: TGTGCCAGTAGGGACAGGGGGTATGGCTACACCTTC.

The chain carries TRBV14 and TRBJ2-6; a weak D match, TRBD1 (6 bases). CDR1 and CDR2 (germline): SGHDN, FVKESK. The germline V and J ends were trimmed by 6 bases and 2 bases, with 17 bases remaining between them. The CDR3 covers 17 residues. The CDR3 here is CASSPTKTGPGANVLTF. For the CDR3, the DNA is TGTGCCAGCAGTCCGACTAAGACAGGTCCTGGGGCCAACGTCCTGACTTTC.